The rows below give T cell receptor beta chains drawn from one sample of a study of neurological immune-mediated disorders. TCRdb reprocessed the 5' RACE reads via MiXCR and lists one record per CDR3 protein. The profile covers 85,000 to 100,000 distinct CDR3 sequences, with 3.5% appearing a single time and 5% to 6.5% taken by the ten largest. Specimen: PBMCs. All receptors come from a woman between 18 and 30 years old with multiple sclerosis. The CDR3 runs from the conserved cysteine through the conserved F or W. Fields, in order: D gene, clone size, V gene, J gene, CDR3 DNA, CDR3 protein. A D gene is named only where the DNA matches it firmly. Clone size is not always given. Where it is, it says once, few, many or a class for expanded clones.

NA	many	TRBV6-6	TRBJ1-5	TGTGCCAGCAGTTACTTGAACAGCGGGGGCAATCAGCCCCAGCATTTT	CASSYLNSGGNQPQHF
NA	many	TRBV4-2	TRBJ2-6	TGTGCCAGCAGCCAGGCTCGACAGGGGGCCAACGTCCTGACTTTC	CASSQARQGANVLTF
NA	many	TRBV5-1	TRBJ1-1	TGCGCCAGCAGCTTGGCCCCGGCAGACACTGAAGCTTTCTTT	CASSLAPADTEAFF
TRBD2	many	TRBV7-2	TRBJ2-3	TGTGCCAGCAGCCCTTATAGCGGGAGGGCCGCGGATACGCAGTATTTT	CASSPYSGRAADTQYF
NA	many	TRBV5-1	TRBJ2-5	TGCGCCAGCAGCCAGGGTGCAGGCTCGTGGACCCAGTACTTC	CASSQGAGSWTQYF
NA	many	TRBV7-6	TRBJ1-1	TGTGCCAGCAGCTTATTGACCATAGGGTCCGCTGAAGCTTTCTTT	CASSLLTIGSAEAFF
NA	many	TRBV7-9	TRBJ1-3	TGTGCCAGCAGCTCCCTTAAGGGAACTGGAAACACCATATATTTT	CASSSLKGTGNTIYF
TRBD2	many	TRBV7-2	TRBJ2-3	TGTGCCAGCACCCCCGGGGGGATTCGAGATACGCAGTATTTT	CASTPGGIRDTQYF
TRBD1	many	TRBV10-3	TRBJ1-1	TGTGCCATCAGGACAGGGGAAAATTTTGAAGCTTTCTTT	CAIRTGENFEAFF
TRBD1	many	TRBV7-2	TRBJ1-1	TGTGCCAGCAGCGGGGGACAGGGAACGTTGGCTTTCTTT	CASSGGQGTLAFF
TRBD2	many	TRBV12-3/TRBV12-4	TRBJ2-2	TGTGCCAGCAGCCGACTAGCGGGACCCGGGGAGCTGTTTTTT	CASSRLAGPGELFF
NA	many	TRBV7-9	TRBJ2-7	TGTGCCTGGGGACCCGGAGGCGAGCAGTACTTC	CAWGPGGEQYF
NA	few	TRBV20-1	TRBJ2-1	TGCAGTGCTACCAGCTGGCGGGGGACAAACAATGAGCAGTTCTTC	CSATSWRGTNNEQFF
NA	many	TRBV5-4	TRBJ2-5	TGTGCCAGCAGCTTGGTACAGCAAGAGACCCAGTACTTC	CASSLVQQETQYF
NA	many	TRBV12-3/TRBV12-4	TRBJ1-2	TGTGCCAGCAGGATACTCGGGACGGACTATGGCTACACCTTC	CASRILGTDYGYTF
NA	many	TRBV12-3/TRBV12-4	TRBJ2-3	TGTGCCACCGGGGCTTCATACAGCACAGATACGCAGTATTTT	CATGASYSTDTQYF
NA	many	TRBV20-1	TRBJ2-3	TGCAGTGCAACTAGCACAGATACGCAGTATTTT	CSATSTDTQYF
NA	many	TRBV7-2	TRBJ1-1	TGTGCCAGCAGGACGGACGGGATCATGAACACTGAAGCTTTCTTT	CASRTDGIMNTEAFF
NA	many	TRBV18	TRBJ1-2	TGTGCCAGCTCACCCCCAGGGTCTGGCTACACCTTC	CASSPPGSGYTF
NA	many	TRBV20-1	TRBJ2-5	TGCAGTGCTTCCCCTCTAGGGCTGCAGTTAAGGGAGACCCAGTACTTC	CSASPLGLQLRETQYF
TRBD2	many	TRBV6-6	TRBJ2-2	TGTGCCAGCAGTCCATTTAGCGGGGGGCCCAACACCGGGGAGCTGTTTTTT	CASSPFSGGPNTGELFF
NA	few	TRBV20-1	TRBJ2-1	TGCAGTGCTATCCCCAGGAGAGAGCAGTTCTTC	CSAIPRREQFF
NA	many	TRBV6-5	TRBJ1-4	TGTGCCAGCAGTTTGTCCCATAATGAAAAACTGTTTTTT	CASSLSHNEKLFF
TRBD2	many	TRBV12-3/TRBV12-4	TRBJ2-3	TGTGCCAGCAGTTTAGTTCTAGCGGGGGGGCGAGATACGCAGTATTTT	CASSLVLAGGRDTQYF
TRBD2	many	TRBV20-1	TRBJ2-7	TGCAGTGCTAGAGAGACCGGGACTAGCGGGAACAACGAGCAGTACTTC	CSARETGTSGNNEQYF
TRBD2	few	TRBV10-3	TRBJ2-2	TGTGCCATCAGTGCCCAAGGGACTAGCCTACCCGCCGGGGAGCTGTTTTTT	CAISAQGTSLPAGELFF
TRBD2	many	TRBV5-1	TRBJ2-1	TGCGCCAGCAGCGCTGGGACTAGCGGCTACAATGAGCAGTTCTTC	CASSAGTSGYNEQFF
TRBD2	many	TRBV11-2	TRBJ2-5	TGTGCCAGCAGCTTTAGCGGGGAGGAGACCCAGTACTTC	CASSFSGEETQYF
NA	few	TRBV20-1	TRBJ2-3	TGCAGTGATGGGCTAATTCGGGATACGCAGTATTTT	CSDGLIRDTQYF
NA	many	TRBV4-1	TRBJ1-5	TGCGCCAGCTCTTGGGGGGAATATAGCAATCAGCCCCAGCATTTT	CASSWGEYSNQPQHF
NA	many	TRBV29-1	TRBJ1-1	TGCAGCGTTCGAGACACGAACACTGAAGCTTTCTTT	CSVRDTNTEAFF
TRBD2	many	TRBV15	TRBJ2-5	TGTGCCACCAGCAGATTAGCGGGAGGCCAAGAGACCCAGTACTTC	CATSRLAGGQETQYF
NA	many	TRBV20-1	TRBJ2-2	TGCAGTGCTAGGGGACCGGAGGGCCTTGAAACCGGGGAGCTGTTTTTT	CSARGPEGLETGELFF
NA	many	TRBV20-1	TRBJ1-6	TGCAGTGCTCCAAGGGGGTACTCCTATAATTCACCCCTCCACTTT	CSAPRGYSYNSPLHF
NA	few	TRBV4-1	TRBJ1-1	TGCGCCAGCAGCCAAGGGGCTCTAGAGCGAGGCACCATGAACACTGAAGCTTTCTTT	CASSQGALERGTMNTEAFF
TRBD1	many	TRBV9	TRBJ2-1	TGTGCCAGCAGCCTATGGGGGACAGCAGAGCAGTTCTTC	CASSLWGTAEQFF
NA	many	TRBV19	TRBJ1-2	TGTGCCAGTAGTATTATTTCGAGCGACTATGGCTACACCTTC	CASSIISSDYGYTF
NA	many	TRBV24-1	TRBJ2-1	TGTGCCACCAGTGATTCAGGGAAGCTCTACAATGAGCAGTTCTTC	CATSDSGKLYNEQFF
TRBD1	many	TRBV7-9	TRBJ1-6	TGTGCCAGCAGCTCATGGGACAGGGGGAACAATTCACCCCTCCACTTT	CASSSWDRGNNSPLHF
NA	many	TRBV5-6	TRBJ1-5	TGTGCCAGCAGCCGGGACGGCTCTTATAGCAATCAGCCCCAGCATTTT	CASSRDGSYSNQPQHF
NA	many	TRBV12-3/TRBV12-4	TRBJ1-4	TGTGCCAGCAGTTTGTCAGGGGCTGAAAAACTGTTTTTT	CASSLSGAEKLFF
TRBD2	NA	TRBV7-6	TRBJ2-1	TGTGCCAGCAGCTTAGTTGGTAGCGGGAGTTTGGGTGAGCAGTTCTTC	CASSLVGSGSLGEQFF
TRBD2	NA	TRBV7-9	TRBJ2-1	TGTGCCAGCAGCCCCCCCGGACTAGCAGGGAATGAGCAGTTCTTC	CASSPPGLAGNEQFF
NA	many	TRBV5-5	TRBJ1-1	TGTGCCAGCAGCCTTGACCGGCGGAACACTGAAGCTTTCTTT	CASSLDRRNTEAFF
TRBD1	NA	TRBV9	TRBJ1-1	TGTGCCAGCAGCGTAGGTGGGACAGGGGGCTGGAGGAACACTGAAGCTTTCTTT	CASSVGGTGGWRNTEAFF
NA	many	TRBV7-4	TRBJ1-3	TGTGCCAGCAGCTTATGCCGGGCCTTGACCGAATATTTT	CASSLCRALTEYF
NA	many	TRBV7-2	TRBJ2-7	TGTGCCAGCAGCTTTGGGGGCGTCCCCTACGAGCAGTACTTC	CASSFGGVPYEQYF
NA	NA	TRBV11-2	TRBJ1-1	TGTGCCAGCAGCTTAGGGGTCTGGGAACAACTAGTGAACACTGAAGCTTTCTTT	CASSLGVWEQLVNTEAFF
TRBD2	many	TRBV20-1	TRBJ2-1	TGCAGTGCTCCGGACAGAGGGCCTAGCGGGAACAATGAGCAGTTCTTC	CSAPDRGPSGNNEQFF
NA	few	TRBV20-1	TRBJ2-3	TGCAGTGCTGCCGGGGGCGGTGGGACAGATACGCAGTATTTT	CSAAGGGGTDTQYF
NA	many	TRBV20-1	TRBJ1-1	TGCAGTGCTAGGGGGTTGGTGGGGACTGAAGCTTTCTTT	CSARGLVGTEAFF
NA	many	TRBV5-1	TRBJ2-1	TGCGCCAGCAGCTTGGAGGCGGACTGGGCTACGGGTGAGCAGTTCTTC	CASSLEADWATGEQFF